The TCR beta chain under discussion was sequenced for a study of Graves' ophthalmopathy and Graves' hyperthyroidism. Study-level information: Stable hyperthyroidism meant no ophthalmopathy within 18 months of follow-up.

V lost 5 bases and J lost 2; bases outside the gene matches: 7. CDR1 and CDR2 (germline): SGHDT, YYEEEE. The CDR3 is made up of 14 amino acids. Study-wide results and caveats: Blood shared most expanded thyroid clonotypes above 0.001 frequency. The model predicted progression of ophthalmopathy with a sensitivity of roughly 69%, and its specificity was less than 85%.

Researchers took RNA transcripts and amplified TCR beta CDR3 regions from them. HTBI primers primed a first-round RT-PCR, and a second-round multiplex PCR followed. Each CDR3 protein gets one entry after TCRdb re-called the multiplex PCR reads with MiXCR. Among about 1.2 million distinct CDR3 sequences listed, 35% to 40% were seen once. This clonotype appeared many times. Its antigen is undetermined. The diagnosis combined clinical symptoms, thyroxine, TRAb, thyroid ultrasound and orbital computed tomography scans. This TCR was sampled from an adult man with Graves' hyperthyroidism. The rearrangement uses TRBV5-6 and TRBJ2-7, with 7 bases lining up with TRBD1. The sample taken for sequencing was peripheral blood or thyroid tissue (not recorded which). The CDR3 spells CASSYGTGAYEQYF. CDR3 DNA sequence: TGTGCCAGCAGTTACGGTACAGGGGCCTACGAGCAGTACTTC.